Listed here are 10 T cell receptor beta chains from one sample, sequenced in a study of T-cell memory formation after mild COVID-19. TCRdb reprocessed the 5' RACE reads via MiXCR and lists one record per CDR3 protein. This sample has approximately 340,000 distinct CDR3 sequences, with 10% to 15% found just once. The sequenced sample consisted of PBMCs or a T cell subset sorted from them (not recorded which). The receptors originated from a man between 18 and 35 years old who had mild COVID-19 (a few samples of this study predate the infection). Cell type and time point are not known.

V and J are TRBV15 and TRBJ2-1, with 11 nucleotides matching TRBD2. The germline gives CDR1 LNHNV, CDR2 YYDKDF (reference sequence). Trimming cost V 8 bases and J 9 bases; bases outside gene matches: 12. The CDR3 covers 15 residues. CDR3 in amino acids: CATPKPGTSGGEQFF. In DNA, the CDR3 is TGTGCCACCCCCAAACCCGGGACTAGCGGCGGTGAGCAGTTCTTC.

This clonotype was seen more than once but under ten times. V is TRBV5-1 and J is TRBJ1-2, with D possibly being TRBD1 (6 bases). The V end lost 1 base, the J end lost 7 bases, and 20 bases lay between the germline ends. In germline, CDR1 is SGHRS, CDR2 YFSETQ. The CDR3 loop spans 16 amino acids. CDR3 in DNA: TGCGCCAGCAGCTTGAGTGTCCGATCGGGGGCGGGTGGCTACACCTTC. It encodes CASSLSVRSGAGGYTF.

The CDR3 DNA reads TGTGCCAGCAGCTTACAGCGGACTGAAGCTTTCTTT. Translated: CASSLQRTEAFF. This chain uses TRBV5-6 with TRBJ1-1; D remains unclear. Trimming cost V 2 bases and J 5 bases, with 7 bases left between them. There are 12 residues in the CDR3. Germline loops: CDR1 SGHDT, CDR2 YYEEEE. Using reference TRBV5-6 and TRBJ1-1 for the parts outside the CDR3, the full variable domain is DAGVTQSPTHLIKTRGQQVTLRCSPKSGHDTVSWYQQALGQGPQFIFQYYEEEERQRGNFPDRFSGHQFPNYSSELNVNALLLGDSALYLCASSLQRTEAFFGQGTRLTVV.

This clonotype was seen many times. The chain combines TRBV20-1 with TRBJ2-5, with TRBD1 matching over 8 bases. The V and J ends lost 5 bases and 3 bases, in that order; junction bases with no gene match: 14. Germline CDR1 is DFQATT and CDR2 is SNEGSKA (reference sequence). CDR3 length: 16 amino acids. The CDR3 DNA is TGCAGTGCTTCTACCACGGGACAGGCAGGGGAAGAGACCCAGTACTTC. Translated, it gives CSASTTGQAGEETQYF.

V gene TRBV29-1 combines with J gene TRBJ1-1; TRBD1 aligns across 10 bases. Germline V lookup: CDR1 SQVTM, CDR2 ANQGSEA. Trimming at V came to 0 bases and at J to 4 bases, leaving 2 bases not matched to a gene. The CDR3 is 14 amino acids. This CDR3 is CSVEEGQGPTEAFF. CDR3 sequence (DNA): TGCAGCGTTGAAGAGGGACAGGGGCCCACTGAAGCTTTCTTT.

The J gene is TRBJ1-2, the V gene TRBV25-1; a weak D match, TRBD1 (5 bases). Deletions cut 8 bases from V and 8 bases from J, with 18 bases between. This CDR3 has 13 residues. Germline V gene lookup returns CDR1 MGHDK and CDR2 SYGVNS. The CDR3 bases are TGTGCCAGCGGTTCCGGAGGGGCGGGAGGCTACACCTTC. Protein product: CASGSGGAGGYTF.

This rearrangement joins TRBV10-3 to TRBJ1-1; 9 bases line up with TRBD1. CDR3 length: 13 amino acids. Germline trimming cut 7 bases from V and 3 bases from J; bases unmatched to any gene: 3. Germline loops: CDR1 ENHRY, CDR2 SYGVKD. CDR3 in amino acids: CAITRTGDTEAFF. In DNA form, the CDR3 reads TGTGCCATCACTAGGACAGGGGACACTGAAGCTTTCTTT.

The chain employs TRBV20-1 and TRBJ2-4, with unresolved D. Germline V gene data show CDR1 as DFQATT and CDR2 as SNEGSKA (reference sequence). The CDR3 is 14 residues long. Between the trimmed V and J ends, which lost 4 bases and 5 bases, there was a span of 15 bases. Written as DNA, the CDR3 is TGCAGTGCTATAAAACGTTACATCGAAAACATTCAGTACTTC. It specifies CSAIKRYIENIQYF.

This clonotype turned up a few times. The chain has TRBV6-5 and TRBJ1-2, with a possible D match to TRBD1 (6 bases). Deletions cut 6 bases from V and 5 bases from J, with 16 bases between. In germline, CDR1 is MNHEY, CDR2 SVGAGI. The CDR3 is 14 amino acids. CDR3 residues: CASSPYRGLYGYTF. CDR3 nucleotide sequence: TGTGCCAGCAGCCCCTACCGGGGGCTGTATGGCTACACCTTC.

The rearrangement links TRBV7-9 to TRBJ1-1, with D hard to call. CDR1 SEHNR and CDR2 FQNEAQ come from the germline V gene (reference sequence). The CDR3 has 8 amino acids. The V end was cut by 6 bases, the J end by 12 bases, with 5 bases between. CDR3 sequence: CASRPPFF. For the CDR3, the DNA is TGTGCCAGCAGGCCTCCTTTCTTT.